The TCR beta chain described here comes from a study of blood T cells in healthy people across ages. Sample-barcoded 5' priming and a J-beta primer mix drove a second PCR of roughly 6 to 12 cycles. Each of the cDNA molecules was tagged by a template-switch adaptor with 12 random nucleotides. TCRdb ran MiXCR on the 5' RACE reads and lists one entry per CDR3 protein. The sample comprises approximately 800,000 distinct CDR3 sequences, around 36% of which are singletons, and approximately 13% rests with the top ten. On this clonotype: What it binds is unknown.

Study-level results: Higher diversity and more naive CD4+ cells were features of long-lived donors, compared to aged donors.

Per germline, CDR1 PRHDT and CDR2 FYEKMQ (reference sequence). The CDR3 spans 14 residues. The V end was cut by 2 bases, the J end by 3 bases, with 10 bases between. Input material: blood. The gene calls are TRBV13 and TRBJ2-5; D is possibly TRBD2 (6 bases). The receptor's source is a man younger than 35 in good health. The CDR3 sequence: CASSLSGGKETQYF. CDR3 nucleotides: TGTGCCAGCAGCTTAAGTGGAGGGAAAGAGACCCAGTACTTC.